This T cell receptor beta chain was found in a study of prognosis after radiotherapy for stage I lung cancer. About the study: Medical inoperability applied to all of the non-small cell lung cancer patients.

Using two-round multiplex PCR, the authors amplified TCR beta CDR3 from genomic DNA. Specific primers for each TRBV and TRBJ gene were what first-round PCR used. MiXCR, run by TCRdb on the multiplex PCR reads, gives a single entry per CDR3 protein. The table records roughly 15,000 distinct CDR3 sequences, around 35% of them present only once. Per germline, CDR1 SNHLY and CDR2 FYNNEI. This CDR3 comprises 15 residues. Trimming pared 4 bases from V and 0 bases from J, leaving 10 bases between. This clonotype was seen repeatedly, ten times or more. The V gene is TRBV2, the J gene TRBJ1-3; no definite D call. This clonotype was sampled from a donor aged 50 or older with non-small cell lung cancer. Specimen: PBMCs, collected before or after stereotactic body radiation therapy (not recorded which). The CDR3 sequence: CASSVRLISGNTIYF. DNA for the CDR3: TGTGCCAGCAGTGTTAGACTGATCTCTGGAAACACCATATATTTT.